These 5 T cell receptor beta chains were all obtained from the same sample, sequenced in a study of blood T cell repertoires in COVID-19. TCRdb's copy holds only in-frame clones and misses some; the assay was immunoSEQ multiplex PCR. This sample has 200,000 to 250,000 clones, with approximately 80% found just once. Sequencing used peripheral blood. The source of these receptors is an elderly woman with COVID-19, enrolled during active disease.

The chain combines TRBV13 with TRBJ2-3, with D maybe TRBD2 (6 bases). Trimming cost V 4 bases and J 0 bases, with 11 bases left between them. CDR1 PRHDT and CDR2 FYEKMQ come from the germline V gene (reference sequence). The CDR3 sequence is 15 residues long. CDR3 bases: TGTGCCAGCAGCTCCCGGGACTTAAGCACAGATACGCAGTATTTT. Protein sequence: CASSSRDLSTDTQYF.

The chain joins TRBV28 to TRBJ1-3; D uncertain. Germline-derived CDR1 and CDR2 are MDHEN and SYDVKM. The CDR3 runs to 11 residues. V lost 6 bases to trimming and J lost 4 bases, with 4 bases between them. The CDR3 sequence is CASSYGNTIYF. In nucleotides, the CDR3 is TGTGCCAGCAGCTACGGAAACACCATATATTTT.

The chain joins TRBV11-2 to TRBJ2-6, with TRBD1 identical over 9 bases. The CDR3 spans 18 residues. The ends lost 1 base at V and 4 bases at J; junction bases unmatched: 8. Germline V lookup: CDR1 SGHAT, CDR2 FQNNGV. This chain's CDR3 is CASSLGQGGEAGANVLTF. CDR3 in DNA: TGTGCCAGCAGCTTAGGACAGGGGGGGGAGGCCGGGGCCAACGTCCTGACTTTC.

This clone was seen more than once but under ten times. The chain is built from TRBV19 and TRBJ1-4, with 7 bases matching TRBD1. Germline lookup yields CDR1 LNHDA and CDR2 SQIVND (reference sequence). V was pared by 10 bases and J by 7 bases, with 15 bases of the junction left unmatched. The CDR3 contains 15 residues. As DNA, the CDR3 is TGTGCCACTTCGACAGGGACCCTAGGAGGTGAAAAACTGTTTTTT. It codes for CATSTGTLGGEKLFF.

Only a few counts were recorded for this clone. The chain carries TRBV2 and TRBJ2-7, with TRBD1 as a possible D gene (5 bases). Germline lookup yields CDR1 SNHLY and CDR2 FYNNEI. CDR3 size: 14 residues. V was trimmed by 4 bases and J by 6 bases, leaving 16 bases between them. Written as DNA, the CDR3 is TGTGCCAGCAGTGTATTAGGGGTTATGGGCGAGCAGTACGTC. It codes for CASSVLGVMGEQYV.